The entry that follows covers one T cell receptor (beta chain) sequence. Many counts were recorded for this clonotype. It has no known antigen specificity. No base quality information exists; no much larger clone differs at one position. Library prep was done by RT-PCR. TCRdb records Illumina HiSeq 2500 as the sequencer. TCRdb reran the public reads through fastp at Q25 and MiXCR, keeping productive beta chains. Entries are consolidated by CDR3 protein sequence, retaining the most common genes and DNA. This sample has hundreds of thousands of distinct CDR3 sequences in its table, and roughly 13% of those were observed once. Jointly, the top ten make up approximately 6.5% of the sample. Reading from cysteine to phenylalanine, the CDR3 counts 17 amino acids. This entry keeps only the CDR3 DNA: 51 bases, framed from base 1. CDR1 and CDR2, per the germline V gene, are ENHRY and SYGVKD. After removal of 6 bases from V and 6 bases from J, the junction retains 14 bases not matched to a gene.

This sample was included in a study of response to subunit inactivated influenza vaccine (dated by TCRdb to the late 2010s). Notes on the research overall: The study used deep quantitative T cell receptor repertoire profiling to track responses to a trivalent subunit inactivated influenza vaccine. What the study reported, not specific to this receptor: The authors suggested that each seasonal influenza vaccination may recruit only a limited number of new T cells.

The origin of this receptor is a man aged 50-59 years who received an inactivated influenza vaccine. Donor details come from another sample of the same person, matched by shared clones. Sequencing was performed on PBMCs from blood, taken 14 to 15 days before vaccination. This chain joins TRBV10-3 to TRBJ2-1, and TRBD2 aligns with 10 junction nucleotides. This receptor has the CDR3 CAISETPAGGPRNEQFF. The DNA reads TGTGCCATCAGCGAGACCCCAGCGGGAGGGCCTCGCAATGAGCAGTTCTTC.